Listed below are T cell receptor beta chains from one sample, sequenced in a study of blood T cell repertoires in COVID-19. TCRdb's table, derived via immunoSEQ multiplex PCR, lists solely in-frame clones and lacks some. This table has roughly 150,000 clones, about four fifths appearing once. Material: peripheral blood. The source of these receptors is a woman aged 65 to 85 who had recovered from COVID-19. The CDR3 runs from the conserved cysteine through the conserved F or W. The order of the fields is D gene, J gene, clone size, V gene, CDR3 DNA, CDR3 protein. The D gene is left open where the match is weak. Size is omitted from some rows. Given values are once, few, many or a class for expanded clones.

NA	TRBJ2-7	NA	TRBV18	TGTGCCAGCTCACCACCGGCAGGGGATGAGCAGTACTTC	CASSPPAGDEQYF
NA	TRBJ1-1	NA	TRBV18	TGTGCCAGCTCACCTACAACAAACACTGAAGCTTTCTTT	CASSPTTNTEAFF
NA	TRBJ1-6	NA	TRBV11-3	TGTGCCAGCAGCCGCCCACGGACGGGGAGCTCCTATAATTCACCCCTCCACTTT	CASSRPRTGSSYNSPLHF
NA	TRBJ2-3	NA	TRBV5-6	TGTGCCAGCAGTCCCAGCGACTCCGCGGAGTATTTT	CASSPSDSAEYF
NA	TRBJ1-1	few	TRBV5-1	TGCGCCAGCAGCTTGAGGACGGGGACTGAAGCTTTCTTT	CASSLRTGTEAFF
NA	TRBJ2-4	once	TRBV5-1	TGCGCCAGCAGCTTGGTCGCGTGGGCGGCCAAAAACATTCAGTACTTC	CASSLVAWAAKNIQYF
NA	TRBJ1-2	NA	TRBV6-5	TGTGCCAGCAGGGACCCTTGGGGGGACTATGGCTACACCTTC	CASRDPWGDYGYTF
TRBD1	TRBJ2-5	NA	TRBV27	TGTGCCAGCAGCCACAAGGGACAGGGGTGGGAGACCCAGTACTTC	CASSHKGQGWETQYF
NA	TRBJ2-1	NA	TRBV12-5	TGTGCTAGTGGTTCGGCAGGGTGGAACAATGAGCAGTTCTTC	CASGSAGWNNEQFF
NA	TRBJ1-1	NA	TRBV6-5	TGTGCCAGCAGCCAACTCGGGGAGGTTGGCACTGAAGCTTTCTTT	CASSQLGEVGTEAFF
TRBD2	TRBJ2-1	NA	TRBV4-2	TGTGCCAGCAGCCAGGCCGGGACTAGCGAATACAATGAGCAGTTCTTC	CASSQAGTSEYNEQFF
NA	TRBJ1-1	NA	TRBV27	TGTGCCAGCAGTCCAAGGGACTTTGGCACTGAAGCTTTCTTT	CASSPRDFGTEAFF
NA	TRBJ1-1	NA	TRBV18	TGTGCCAGCTCCCCTCAGGGCCCCGGGGGAGCTTTCTTT	CASSPQGPGGAFF
TRBD2	TRBJ2-1	once	TRBV11-3	TGTGCCAGCAGCTCCAGCGGGGGGCGGGTGAAAAATGAGCAGTTCTTC	CASSSSGGRVKNEQFF
TRBD1	TRBJ2-2	NA	TRBV9	TGTGCCAGCACCCGAACCACAGGGGACCTCACCGGGGAGCTGTTTTTT	CASTRTTGDLTGELFF
NA	TRBJ1-5	once	TRBV10-3	TGTGCCATCAGTGAGTCACAGGTCCTGAGCAATCAGCCCCAGCATTTT	CAISESQVLSNQPQHF
NA	TRBJ1-2	NA	TRBV5-4	TGTGCCAGCAGCTTAGGGGGGGCGCCCGGCTACACCTTC	CASSLGGAPGYTF
NA	TRBJ1-2	NA	TRBV3-1/TRBV3-2	TGTGCCAGCAGCCCCGGGACAATTGGCTACACCTTC	CASSPGTIGYTF
NA	TRBJ2-6	NA	TRBV4-2	TGTGCCAGCAGCCAGTCGGGGGAATCGTCTGGGGCCAACGTCCTGACTTTC	CASSQSGESSGANVLTF
NA	TRBJ2-1	NA	TRBV7-2	TGTGCCAGCAGCTTACAGCGGTACAATGAGCAGTTCTTC	CASSLQRYNEQFF
NA	TRBJ2-5	NA	TRBV30	TGTGCCTGGACCCCCTGGGGCCGCGACCAAGAGACCCAGTACTTC	CAWTPWGRDQETQYF
NA	TRBJ2-5	few	TRBV6-1	TGTGCCAGCAGTGAAGGAGCAATAGAGACCCAGTACTTC	CASSEGAIETQYF
TRBD1	TRBJ1-3	NA	TRBV9	TGTGCCAGCAGCGCCCGGGACAGGGGGCGAAGTCGAAACACCCACACCATATATTTT	CASSARDRGRSRNTHTIYF
TRBD1	TRBJ1-2	NA	TRBV19	TGTGCCAGTACCCCCGAGACAGGGAAATCTTCCTATGGCTACACCTTC	CASTPETGKSSYGYTF
TRBD1	TRBJ1-5	once	TRBV19	TGTGCCAGTAGCCAACTTCTCCAGGGGGGCCGGAGCAATCAGCCCCAGCATTTT	CASSQLLQGGRSNQPQHF
NA	TRBJ2-5	NA	TRBV3-1/TRBV3-2	TGTGCCAGCAGCCAGGCCGAGGTGGGAGAGACCCAGTACTTC	CASSQAEVGETQYF
NA	TRBJ1-2	NA	TRBV15	TGTGCCACCAGCAGAGTGCAGGATGGCTACACCTTC	CATSRVQDGYTF
NA	TRBJ1-1	NA	TRBV5-6	TGTGCCAGCACCCCCGGGTGGGGGGGGGTAAACACTGAAGCTTTCTTT	CASTPGWGGVNTEAFF
NA	TRBJ2-5	once	TRBV28	TGTGCCAGCAGTTGGGGTGGCGGGGAGACCCAGTACTTC	CASSWGGGETQYF
TRBD1	TRBJ1-1	NA	TRBV3-1/TRBV3-2	TGTGCCAGCAGCCAAGGAGGACAGGGGACTGAAGCTTTCTTT	CASSQGGQGTEAFF
TRBD1	TRBJ2-7	NA	TRBV18	TGTGCCAGCTCACCGAGGGGGCCGTCCTACGAGCAGTACTTC	CASSPRGPSYEQYF
NA	TRBJ2-7	NA	TRBV19	TGTGCCAGTAGTATTCTGGGGCGGGAAGCGCCTAACCTTGAGCAGTACTTC	CASSILGREAPNLEQYF
NA	TRBJ1-1	NA	TRBV3-1/TRBV3-2	TGTGCCAGCACACAGACGCTTTGGGACACTGAAGCTTTCTTT	CASTQTLWDTEAFF
NA	TRBJ1-1	NA	TRBV7-8	TGTGCCAGCAGCCCCCAGGCAGGGAACACTGAAGCTTTCTTT	CASSPQAGNTEAFF
NA	TRBJ1-6	many	TRBV6-5	TGTGCCAGCACCCGGGGGGCCGTGGGCTCACCCCTCCACTTT	CASTRGAVGSPLHF
TRBD1	TRBJ2-1	few	TRBV5-1	TGCGCCAGCAGCGGTCTTTGGGACAGGACTTCTAGCTCCTACAATGAGCAGTTCTTC	CASSGLWDRTSSSYNEQFF
TRBD2	TRBJ2-7	NA	TRBV5-4	TGTGCCAGCAGCCCAACTACGGGAGGGCAGACCTACGAGCAGTACTTC	CASSPTTGGQTYEQYF
NA	TRBJ2-5	NA	TRBV7-7	TGTGCTAGCAGCTTGGGCTTCCAAGAGACCCAGTACTTC	CASSLGFQETQYF
TRBD1	TRBJ2-3	NA	TRBV9	TGTGCCAGCAGCGTAGGAGGGGGCCCAGATACGCAGTATTTT	CASSVGGGPDTQYF
NA	TRBJ1-1	NA	TRBV7-3	TGTGCCAGCAGCTTTAACAAGAACACTGAAGCTTTCTTT	CASSFNKNTEAFF
NA	TRBJ1-2	NA	TRBV30	TGTGCCTGGAGGAGGAATCCCCACTATGGCTACACCTTC	CAWRRNPHYGYTF
NA	TRBJ1-4	NA	TRBV12-5	TGTGCTAGTGCCCCTCCGGGAGAAAAACTGTTTTTT	CASAPPGEKLFF
TRBD2	TRBJ2-1	NA	TRBV7-6	TGTGCCAGCAGCTTAGCGGGACTAGCGGACAATGAGCAGTTCTTC	CASSLAGLADNEQFF
TRBD2	TRBJ2-7	NA	TRBV6-1	TGTGCCAGCAGTGAAGCGCTGGGCGGGGGGGCCTACGAGCAGTACTTC	CASSEALGGGAYEQYF
NA	TRBJ2-5	NA	TRBV7-2	TGTGCCAGCAGCCCCCATTCGGGTTACCCGCAAGAGACCCAGTACTTC	CASSPHSGYPQETQYF
NA	TRBJ1-2	NA	TRBV7-3	TGTGCCAGCAGCCCCCGGCCCCGGGACTATGGCTACACCTTC	CASSPRPRDYGYTF
NA	TRBJ1-2	NA	TRBV7-9	TGTGCCAGCACCCTGCAGGTGGGGGGAGCCTACTATGGCTACACCTTC	CASTLQVGGAYYGYTF
TRBD1	TRBJ2-1	NA	TRBV30	TGTGCCTGGAGTGTACAGGGGGACACCTACAATGAGCAGTTCTTC	CAWSVQGDTYNEQFF
NA	TRBJ1-6	NA	TRBV7-6	TGTGCCAGCAGCCAACAAAGCTCCTATAATTCACCCCTCCACTTT	CASSQQSSYNSPLHF
NA	TRBJ2-7	NA	TRBV4-1	TGCGCCAGCAGCCCCAGGGGGGCCCCGGCCTACGAGCAGTACTTC	CASSPRGAPAYEQYF
TRBD2	TRBJ2-7	NA	TRBV5-1	TGCGCCAGCAGCCTGGCCGGGGGGGGGCCCTTCGAGCAGTACTTC	CASSLAGGGPFEQYF
NA	TRBJ2-1	once	TRBV5-1	TGCGCCAGCACCCTTGGCGGGCCGCCCCCCGGTGAGCAGTTCTTC	CASTLGGPPPGEQFF
TRBD2	TRBJ2-5	NA	TRBV19	TGTGCCAGTACCATGGGGGTAACTAGCGGGAGCGGAGAGACCCAGTACTTC	CASTMGVTSGSGETQYF
NA	TRBJ1-2	NA	TRBV19	TGTGCCAGTAGACGACCGGGCTATGGCTACACCTTC	CASRRPGYGYTF
TRBD1	TRBJ2-7	NA	TRBV7-9	TGTGCCAGCAGCCGACAGGGGGCTTACGAGCAGTACTTC	CASSRQGAYEQYF
NA	TRBJ1-1	NA	TRBV9	TGTGCCAGCAGCCCAACCTGGGCTGGGACTGAAGCTTTCTTT	CASSPTWAGTEAFF
TRBD1	TRBJ2-2	NA	TRBV10-3	TGTGCCATCAGTGAGCCTGGGGGACAGGCAAACACCGGGGAGCTGTTTTTT	CAISEPGGQANTGELFF
TRBD1	TRBJ1-1	NA	TRBV4-2	TGTGCCAGCAGCCCAGCAGACAGGGGGGGGAACACTGAAGCTTTCTTT	CASSPADRGGNTEAFF
TRBD2	TRBJ2-7	NA	TRBV3-1/TRBV3-2	TGTGCCAGCAGCTATAGCGGGGGGTACGAGCAGTACTTC	CASSYSGGYEQYF
TRBD1	TRBJ2-7	few	TRBV6-2/TRBV6-3	TGTGCCAGCAGCCGCGACAGGGTAGACTACGAGCAGTACTTC	CASSRDRVDYEQYF